This TCR beta chain was observed in a study of T cells expressing NK-cell markers. Study in general: One of the eight sequenced donors was seronegative, whereas the other seven were HCMV-seropositive.

Overall study results and limits: Roughly six donors had dominant NKG2C+ clonotypes that comprised roughly 1.0-7.5% of their CD8+ T cells. Specificity for HCMV among expanded NKG2C+ T cell clones was not established.

TCRdb re-called the 5' RACE reads; one entry per CDR3 protein, DNA not given. Across about 390,000 distinct CDR3 sequences, the top ten clones capture about 11% of the sample. Details on this clonotype: The target antigen is unknown.

Material: blood T cells: a sorted CD56 or NKG2C T cell subset, CD4+ or CD8+ T cells, or bulk PBMC T cells (not recorded which). This clonotype originated in a woman in her forties or fifties in good health.

CDR3 sequence: CASSRGGGSYSDLYIQYF. The J gene is TRBJ2-4, the V gene TRBV7-9; the TRBD1 assignment by TCRdb is unverifiable without DNA. CDR1 is SEHNR and CDR2 is FQNEAQ in the germline V gene (reference sequence). This CDR3 has 18 residues.